Below, 20 T cell receptor beta chains from the same sample are listed, as sequenced in a study of graft-versus-host responses after intestinal transplantation. These receptors have no known antigen. Libraries were prepared by immunoSEQ multiplex PCR; TCRdb keeps only in-frame clonotypes and omits some of them. The sample records 110,000 to 150,000 clones, 80% to 95% being singletons. The sample here was unstimulated CD4+ T cells sorted from spleen or lymph node cells, taken before intestinal transplant. These receptors all stem from a human donor who received an intestinal transplant.

The CDR3 DNA follows: TGTGCCAGCAGCTCCGCCCCGACAGGGAATCAGCCCCAGCATTTT. This codes for CASSSAPTGNQPQHF. The rearrangement links TRBV7-2 to TRBJ1-5, with TRBD1 identical over 7 bases. Looked up from germline, CDR1 is SGHTA and CDR2 is FQGNSA. The V and J ends lost 4 bases and 4 bases, in that order; junction bases with no gene match: 7. CDR3 size: 15 residues.

This clone was seen once. This CDR3 reads CASSLASGANVLTF. The CDR3 DNA reads TGTGCCAGCAGCTTAGCCTCTGGGGCCAACGTCCTGACTTTC. The chain recombines TRBV7-9 with TRBJ2-6; no clear D gene. Trimming shortened V by 0 bases and J by 0 bases, and 0 bases separated the two germline ends. CDR3 size: 14 residues. The germline V gene encodes CDR1 SEHNR and CDR2 FQNEAQ (reference sequence).

The rearrangement joins TRBV6-5 to TRBJ2-7; D is possibly TRBD1 or TRBD2 (5 bases each). This CDR3 has 13 amino acids. Deletions cut 5 bases from V and 7 bases from J, with 15 bases between. Per germline, CDR1 MNHEY and CDR2 SVGAGI. This CDR3 reads CASSKEGPGEQYF. The CDR3 DNA reads TGTGCCAGCAGTAAAGAGGGACCGGGGGAGCAGTACTTC.

The J gene is TRBJ2-5, the V gene TRBV19; 12 nucleotides align to TRBD2. Trimming at V came to 1 base and at J to 5 bases, leaving 2 bases not matched to a gene. This CDR3 is built from 15 residues. CDR1 LNHDA and CDR2 SQIVND come from the germline V gene (reference sequence). The CDR3, as DNA: TGTGCCAGTAGTATAGGACTAGCGGGAGTTGAGACCCAGTACTTC. This gives the protein CASSIGLAGVETQYF.

The gene calls are TRBV27 and TRBJ2-3; TRBD2 agrees at 8 bases. The CDR3 extends over 16 amino acids. CDR1 is MNHEY and CDR2 is SMNVEV in the germline V gene (reference sequence). V gave up 4 bases and J gave up 0 bases; unmatched junction bases: 6. The DNA for the CDR3 is TGTGCCAGCAGTTGGTTAGCGGGACCCAGCACAGATACGCAGTATTTT. Protein product: CASSWLAGPSTDTQYF.

This clone has just a few counts. This chain joins TRBV7-9 and TRBJ1-3; 7 positions match TRBD1. This CDR3 comprises 16 residues. Germline V gene lookup returns CDR1 SEHNR and CDR2 FQNEAQ (reference sequence). V was clipped by 1 base and J by 0 bases; unmatched bases: 3. The CDR3 reads CASSLGGTVSGNTIYF. The DNA for the CDR3 is TGTGCCAGCAGCTTAGGGGGGACAGTCTCTGGAAACACCATATATTTT. The full variable domain, completed using reference TRBV7-9 and TRBJ1-3, is DTGVSQNPRHKITKRGQNVTFRCDPISEHNRLYWYRQTLGQGPEFLTYFQNEAQLEKSRLLSDRFSAERPKGSFSTLEIQRTEQGDSAMYLCASSLGGTVSGNTIYFGEGSWLTVV.

The chain carries TRBV28 and TRBJ1-5; 9 nucleotides match TRBD1. CDR1 and CDR2 (germline): MDHEN, SYDVKM. V dropped 6 bases and J dropped 5; count of bases not matched to a gene: 11. The CDR3 sequence is 16 residues long. CDR3 residues: CASSPTGGAMYQPQHF. The CDR3 coding sequence is TGTGCCAGCAGCCCCACAGGGGGCGCGATGTATCAGCCCCAGCATTTT.

The CDR3 DNA reads TGTGCCAGCAGCTTAGGGGCAGGCACAGATACGCAGTATTTT. Translation gives CASSLGAGTDTQYF. This sequence joins TRBV7-9 and TRBJ2-3; D call uncertain. CDR1 is SEHNR and CDR2 is FQNEAQ in the germline V gene (reference sequence). Trimming took off 1 base at V and 1 base at J, with 6 bases between the two ends. The CDR3 runs 14 residues.

In this sample, this clone turned up once. The CDR3 DNA reads as TGTGCCAGCTCCCAACCGAGGGGTAATAATTCACCCCTCCACTTT. Translated, it gives CASSQPRGNNSPLHF. The rearrangement links TRBV28 to TRBJ1-6; D is perhaps TRBD1 (5 bases). This CDR3 spans 15 amino acids. Per the germline V gene, CDR1 is MDHEN and CDR2 is SYDVKM. Deletions cut 8 bases from V and 5 bases from J, with 16 bases between.

With respect to this clone: The sample holds other DNA sequences that translate to the same CDR3. The chain joins TRBV9 to TRBJ2-7; D unclear. V shed 0 bases and J shed 7 bases, with 8 bases lying between them. Germline assignment: CDR1 SGDLS and CDR2 YYNGEE. The CDR3 has 12 residues. CDR3 sequence: CASSVDAGEQYF. As DNA, the CDR3 is TGTGCCAGCAGCGTAGATGCCGGAGAGCAGTACTTC.

The chain is built from TRBV30 and TRBJ2-5; D tentatively fits TRBD1 or TRBD2 (5 bases each). Trimming removed 3 bases at V and 4 bases at J, with 9 bases between. This CDR3 has 12 amino acids. Germline CDR1 reads GTSNPN; CDR2 reads SVGIG (reference sequence). As DNA, the CDR3 is TGTGCCTGGAGGGGGACCGGAGAGACCCAGTACTTC. Protein: CAWRGTGETQYF.

The chain combines TRBV28 with TRBJ1-2, with D possibly being TRBD1 (6 bases). V gave up 5 bases and J gave up 8 bases, with 18 bases separating them. The CDR3 has 14 amino acids. The V gene's germline CDR1 is MDHEN and CDR2 SYDVKM. The DNA for the CDR3 is TGTGCCAGCAGTCCACCCCCCGGGGGGCGCGGCTACACCTTC. It encodes CASSPPPGGRGYTF.

V usage is TRBV10-3 and J usage is TRBJ2-6, with 8 bases identical to TRBD1. CDR1 ENHRY and CDR2 SYGVKD come from the germline V gene. Trimming at V came to 7 bases and at J to 3 bases, leaving 5 bases not matched to a gene. The length of the CDR3 is 15 residues. CDR3 DNA sequence: TGTGCCATCAACCCAGGGGGCAGTGGGGCCAACGTCCTGACTTTC. Its protein product is CAINPGGSGANVLTF.

J is TRBJ2-1 and V is TRBV7-9; 10 bases line up with TRBD2. This CDR3 is 14 amino acids long. V lost 5 bases to trimming and J lost 6 bases; unmatched junction nucleotides: 4. Germline V CDR1 and CDR2: SEHNR, FQNEAQ (reference sequence). The CDR3 here is CASSETSGINEQFF. The CDR3 DNA is TGTGCCAGCAGCGAAACTAGCGGGATCAATGAGCAGTTCTTC. The variable domain in full, completed from reference TRBV7-9 and TRBJ2-1, reads DTGVSQNPRHKITKRGQNVTFRCDPISEHNRLYWYRQTLGQGPEFLTYFQNEAQLEKSRLLSDRFSAERPKGSFSTLEIQRTEQGDSAMYLCASSETSGINEQFFGPGTRLTVL.

The chain joins TRBV15 to TRBJ2-1; the match to TRBD1 covers 8 bases. The germline CDR1 and CDR2 sequences are LNHNV and YYDKDF (reference sequence). The CDR3 is 14 amino acids. The trim removed 9 bases at V and 0 bases at J, leaving 4 bases unmatched. The chain's CDR3 is CATAGGSSYNEQFF. The CDR3 region has the DNA TGTGCCACGGCAGGGGGCAGCTCCTACAATGAGCAGTTCTTC.

This chain uses TRBV9 with TRBJ1-3; D unclear. Germline V lookup: CDR1 SGDLS, CDR2 YYNGEE. Trimming pared 3 bases from V and 3 bases from J, leaving 13 bases between. CDR3 length equals 15 residues. The CDR3 bases are TGTGCCAGCAGCGACGGAGGCCGAGGTGGAAACACCATATATTTT. Its translation: CASSDGGRGGNTIYF.

The rearrangement links TRBV2 to TRBJ2-3; TRBD2 matches at 7 bases. The CDR3 extends over 18 amino acids. CDR1 is SNHLY and CDR2 is FYNNEI in the germline V gene. With V trimmed by 0 bases and J by 6 bases, 15 bases remained unmatched. Here the CDR3 DNA reads TGTGCCAGCAGTGAAGCGTGGGATGGTGGGAGGGCAGGGGATACGCAGTATTTT. It specifies CASSEAWDGGRAGDTQYF.

CDR3 region: CASSDSWGQGAQSGNQPQHF. CDR3 sequence (DNA): TGTGCCAGCAGTGATTCTTGGGGACAGGGGGCCCAATCCGGCAATCAGCCCCAGCATTTT. The V gene is TRBV2, the J gene TRBJ1-5, with 12 nucleotides matching TRBD1. CDR3 length: 20 residues. Looked up from germline, CDR1 is SNHLY and CDR2 is FYNNEI. Trimming removed 3 bases from V and 2 bases from J; junction bases left unmatched: 14.

The rearrangement uses TRBV6-5 and TRBJ2-1; D uncertain. This CDR3 spans 15 amino acids. V lost 2 bases to trimming and J lost 0 bases, with 8 bases between them. Germline loops: CDR1 MNHEY, CDR2 SVGAGI. The CDR3 spells CASSYRSSSYNEQFF. DNA for the CDR3: TGTGCCAGCAGTTACCGGTCGAGCTCCTACAATGAGCAGTTCTTC.

This clone was recorded once. V is TRBV18 and J is TRBJ1-2; D uncertain. Germline CDR1 and CDR2: KGHSH and LQKENI. Trimming shortened V by 3 bases and J by 5 bases, and 13 bases separated the two germline ends. This CDR3 comprises 14 residues. This CDR3 reads CASSPSGVQYGYTF. In DNA, the CDR3 is TGTGCCAGCTCACCTAGCGGGGTACAATATGGCTACACCTTC.